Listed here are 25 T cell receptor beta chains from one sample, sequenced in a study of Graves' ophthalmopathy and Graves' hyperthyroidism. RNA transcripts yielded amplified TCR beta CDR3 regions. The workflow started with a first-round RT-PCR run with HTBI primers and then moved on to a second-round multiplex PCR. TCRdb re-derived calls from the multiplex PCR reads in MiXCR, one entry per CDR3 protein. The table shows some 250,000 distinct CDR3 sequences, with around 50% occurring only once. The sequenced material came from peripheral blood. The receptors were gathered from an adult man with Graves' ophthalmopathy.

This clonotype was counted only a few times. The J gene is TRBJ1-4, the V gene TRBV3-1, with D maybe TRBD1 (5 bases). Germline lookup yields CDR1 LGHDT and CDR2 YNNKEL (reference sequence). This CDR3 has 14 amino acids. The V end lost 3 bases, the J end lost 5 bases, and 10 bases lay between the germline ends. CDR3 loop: CASSQGRLNEKLFF. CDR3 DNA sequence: TGTGCCAGCAGCCAGGGACGGCTCAATGAAAAACTGTTTTTT.

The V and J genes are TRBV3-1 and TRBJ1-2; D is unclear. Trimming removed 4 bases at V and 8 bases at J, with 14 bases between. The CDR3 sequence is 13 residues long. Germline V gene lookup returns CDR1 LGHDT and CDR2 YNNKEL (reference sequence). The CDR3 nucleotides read TGTGCCAGCAGCCTCGAAGGGCCGACAGGCTACACCTTC. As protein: CASSLEGPTGYTF.

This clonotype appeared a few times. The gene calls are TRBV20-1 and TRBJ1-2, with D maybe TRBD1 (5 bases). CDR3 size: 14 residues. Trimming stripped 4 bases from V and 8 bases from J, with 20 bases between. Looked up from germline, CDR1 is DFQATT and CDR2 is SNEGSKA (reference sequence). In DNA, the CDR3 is TGCAGTGCTAACGACCCCGGGCAGGGTCCCGGCTACACCTTC. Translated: CSANDPGQGPGYTF.

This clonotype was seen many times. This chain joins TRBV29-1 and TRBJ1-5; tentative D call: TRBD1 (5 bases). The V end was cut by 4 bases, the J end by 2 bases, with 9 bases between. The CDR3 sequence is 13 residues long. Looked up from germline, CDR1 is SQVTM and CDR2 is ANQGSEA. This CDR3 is CSVAGGGNQPQHF. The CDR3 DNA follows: TGCAGCGTTGCCGGGGGTGGCAATCAGCCCCAGCATTTT.

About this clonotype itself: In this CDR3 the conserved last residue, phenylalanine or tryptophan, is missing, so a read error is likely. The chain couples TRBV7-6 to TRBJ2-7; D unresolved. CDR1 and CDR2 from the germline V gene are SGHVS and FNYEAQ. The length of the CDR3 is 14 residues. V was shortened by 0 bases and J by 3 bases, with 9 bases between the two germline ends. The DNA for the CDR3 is TGTGCCAGCAGCTTAGCAGGCGGAGTCTACGAGCAGTACCTC. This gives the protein CASSLAGGVYEQYL.

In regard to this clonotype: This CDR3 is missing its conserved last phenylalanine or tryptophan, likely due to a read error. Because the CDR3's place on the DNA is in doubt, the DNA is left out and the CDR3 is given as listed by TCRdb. The CDR3 region is CASSGGTT. V is TRBV2 and J is TRBJ2-5. The germline V gene encodes CDR1 SNHLY and CDR2 FYNNEI. From its first to its last residue, the CDR3 has 8 amino acids.

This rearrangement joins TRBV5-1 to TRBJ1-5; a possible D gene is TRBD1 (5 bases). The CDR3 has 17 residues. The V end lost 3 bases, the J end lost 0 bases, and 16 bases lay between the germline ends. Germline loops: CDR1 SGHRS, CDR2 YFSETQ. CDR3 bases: TGCGCCAGCAGCTGGGGGGGGACCGAATATAGCAATCAGCCCCAGCATTTT. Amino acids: CASSWGGTEYSNQPQHF.

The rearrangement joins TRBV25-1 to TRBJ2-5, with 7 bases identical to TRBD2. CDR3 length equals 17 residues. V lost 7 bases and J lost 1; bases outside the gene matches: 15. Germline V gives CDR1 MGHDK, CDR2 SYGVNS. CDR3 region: CASNFVRFVAGQETQYF. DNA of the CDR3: TGTGCCAGCAATTTTGTTCGGTTTGTAGCGGGCCAAGAGACCCAGTACTTC. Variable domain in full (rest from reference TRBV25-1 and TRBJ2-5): EADIYQTPRYLVIGTGKKITLECSQTMGHDKMYWYQQDPGMELHLIHYSYGVNSTEKGDLSSESTVSRIRTEHFPLTLESARPSHTSQYLCASNFVRFVAGQETQYFGPGTRLLVL.

The CDR3, as DNA: TGTGCCAGCAGTCAACAGATACTGGGCTACACCTTC. Translated: CASSQQILGYTF. The chain joins TRBV6-6 to TRBJ1-2; D is unclear. V was cut by 5 bases and J by 8 bases, with 12 bases left in between. CDR1 and CDR2 from the germline V gene are MNHNY and SVGAGI (reference sequence). This CDR3 is built from 12 residues.

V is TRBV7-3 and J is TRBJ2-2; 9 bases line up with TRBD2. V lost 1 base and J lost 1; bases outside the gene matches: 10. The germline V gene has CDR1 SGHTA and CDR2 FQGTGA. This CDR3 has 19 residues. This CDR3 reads CASSLRQESTSGNTGELFF. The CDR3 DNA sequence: TGTGCCAGCAGCTTAAGACAGGAGTCGACTAGCGGGAACACCGGGGAGCTGTTTTTT.

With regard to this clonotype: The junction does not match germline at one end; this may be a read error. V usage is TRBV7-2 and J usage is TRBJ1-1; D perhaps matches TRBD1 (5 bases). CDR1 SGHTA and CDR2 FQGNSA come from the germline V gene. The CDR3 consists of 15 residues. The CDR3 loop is CASSSGTRGLSEASF. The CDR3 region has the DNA TGTGCCAGCAGCTCCGGCACGAGGGGCCTCAGTGAAGCTTCCTTT.

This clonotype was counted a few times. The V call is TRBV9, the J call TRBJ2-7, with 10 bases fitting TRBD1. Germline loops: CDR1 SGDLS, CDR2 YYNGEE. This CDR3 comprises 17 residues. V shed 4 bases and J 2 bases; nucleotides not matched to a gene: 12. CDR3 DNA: TGTGCCAGCAGCTTGCGGGACAGGGGACCCCGAACCTACGAGCAGTACTTC. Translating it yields CASSLRDRGPRTYEQYF.

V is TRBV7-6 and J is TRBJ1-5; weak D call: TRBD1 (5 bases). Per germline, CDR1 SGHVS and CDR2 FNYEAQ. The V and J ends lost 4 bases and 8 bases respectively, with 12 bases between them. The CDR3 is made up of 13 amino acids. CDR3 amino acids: CASSSTDRKPQHF. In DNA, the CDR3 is TGTGCCAGCAGCTCGACAGACAGAAAGCCCCAGCATTTT.

The CDR3 loop reads CSGGQSRGLQETQYF. CDR3 sequence (DNA): TGCAGCGGGGGACAGTCGAGGGGCTTACAAGAGACCCAGTACTTC. The rearrangement joins TRBV29-1 to TRBJ2-5; TRBD1 matches 7 bases. The CDR3 loop spans 15 amino acids. Germline loops: CDR1 SQVTM, CDR2 ANQGSEA. V shed 7 bases and J 2 bases; nucleotides not matched to a gene: 13.

DNA for the CDR3: TGTGCCAGCAGCTCCTCTACTTCGACTGAAGCTTTCTTT. It codes for CASSSSTSTEAFF. This rearrangement joins TRBV7-2 to TRBJ1-1; D not certain. The CDR3 sequence is 13 residues long. Trimming removed 4 bases at V and 5 bases at J, with 11 bases between. CDR1 is SGHTA and CDR2 is FQGNSA in the germline V gene.

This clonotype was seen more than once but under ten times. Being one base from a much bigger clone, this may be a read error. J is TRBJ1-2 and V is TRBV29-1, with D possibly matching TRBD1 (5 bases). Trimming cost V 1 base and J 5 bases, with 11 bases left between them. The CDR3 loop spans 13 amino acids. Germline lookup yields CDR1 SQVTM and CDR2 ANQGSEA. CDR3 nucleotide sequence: TGCAGCGTTGAAGTCAGGAGGGGATATGGCTACACCTTC. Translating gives CSVEVRRGYGYTF.

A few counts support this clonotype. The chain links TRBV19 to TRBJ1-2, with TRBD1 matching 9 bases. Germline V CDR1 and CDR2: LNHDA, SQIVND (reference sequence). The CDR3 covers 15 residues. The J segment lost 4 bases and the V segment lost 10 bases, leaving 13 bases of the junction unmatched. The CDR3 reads CAIMDEGQGSYGYTF. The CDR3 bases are TGTGCCATTATGGATGAAGGACAGGGGAGCTATGGCTACACCTTC.

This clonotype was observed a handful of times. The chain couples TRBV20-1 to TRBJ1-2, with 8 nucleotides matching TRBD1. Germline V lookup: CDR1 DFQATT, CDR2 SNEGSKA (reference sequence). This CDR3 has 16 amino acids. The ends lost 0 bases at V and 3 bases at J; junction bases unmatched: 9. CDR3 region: CSARDTVGRGHYGYTF. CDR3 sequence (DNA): TGCAGTGCTAGAGACACAGTGGGCAGGGGGCACTATGGCTACACCTTC.

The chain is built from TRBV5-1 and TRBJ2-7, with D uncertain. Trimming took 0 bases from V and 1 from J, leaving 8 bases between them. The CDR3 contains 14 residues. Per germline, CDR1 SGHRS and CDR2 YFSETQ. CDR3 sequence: CASSLGVASYEQYF. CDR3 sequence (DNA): TGCGCCAGCAGCTTGGGGGTCGCTTCCTACGAGCAGTACTTC.

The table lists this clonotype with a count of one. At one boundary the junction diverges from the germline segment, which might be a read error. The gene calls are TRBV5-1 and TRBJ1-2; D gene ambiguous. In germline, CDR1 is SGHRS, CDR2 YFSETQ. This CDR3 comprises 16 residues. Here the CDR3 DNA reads TGTGCCAGCAGCTTATTTAGGACCGGCGAGGGTCTTGGCTACACCTTC. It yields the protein CASSLFRTGEGLGYTF.

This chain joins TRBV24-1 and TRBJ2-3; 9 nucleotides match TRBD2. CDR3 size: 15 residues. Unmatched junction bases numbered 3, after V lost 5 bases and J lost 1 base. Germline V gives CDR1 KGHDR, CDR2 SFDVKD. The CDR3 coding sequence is TGTGCCACCAGTGGTCAGCGGGGGGGCACAGATACGCAGTATTTT. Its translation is CATSGQRGGTDTQYF.

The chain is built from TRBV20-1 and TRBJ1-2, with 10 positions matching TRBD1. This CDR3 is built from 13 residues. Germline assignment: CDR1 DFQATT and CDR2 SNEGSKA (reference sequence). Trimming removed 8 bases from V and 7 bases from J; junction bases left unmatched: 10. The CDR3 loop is CSFTTGGTAGYTF. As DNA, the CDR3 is TGCAGTTTCACGACAGGGGGCACAGCTGGCTACACCTTC.

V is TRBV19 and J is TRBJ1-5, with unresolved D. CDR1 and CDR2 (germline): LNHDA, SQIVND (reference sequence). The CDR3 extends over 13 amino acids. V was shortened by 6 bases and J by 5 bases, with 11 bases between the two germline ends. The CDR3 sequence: CASSLHQYQPQHF. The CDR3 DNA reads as TGTGCCAGTAGCCTTCATCAGTATCAGCCCCAGCATTTT.

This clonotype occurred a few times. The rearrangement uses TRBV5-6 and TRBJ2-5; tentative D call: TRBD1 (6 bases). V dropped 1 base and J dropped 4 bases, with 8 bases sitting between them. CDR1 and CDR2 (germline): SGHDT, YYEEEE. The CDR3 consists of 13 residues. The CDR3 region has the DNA TGTGCCAGCAGCTTGACAGGGATAGAGACCCAGTACTTC. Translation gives CASSLTGIETQYF.

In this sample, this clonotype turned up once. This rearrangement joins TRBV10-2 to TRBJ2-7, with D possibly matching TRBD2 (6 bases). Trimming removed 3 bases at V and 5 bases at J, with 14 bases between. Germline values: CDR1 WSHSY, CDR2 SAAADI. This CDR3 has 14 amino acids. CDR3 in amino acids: CASSDTGTGDEQYF. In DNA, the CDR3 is TGCGCCAGCAGTGACACCGGGACGGGAGACGAGCAGTACTTC.